The rows below give T cell receptor beta chains drawn from one sample of a study of PD-L1 blockade in urothelial cancer. Clones were read by immunoSEQ multiplex PCR, and TCRdb kept only the in-frame ones, dropping some. The sample has 50,000 to 65,000 clones; approximately 87% are singletons. This material consisted of PBMCs, taken around atezolizumab (anti-PD-L1) treatment. Receptors originate from a middle-aged man with urothelial cancer. The CDR3 runs from the conserved cysteine through the conserved F or W. D genes are given only for firm matches. Only some rows state a clone size, as once, few, many or a class for expanded clones.

>-|-|TRBV5-1|16
CALRSRGGGSNQPQHF
>-|TRBD1|TRBV5-1|13
CASSIGTAYGYTF
>-|TRBD1|TRBV6-1|15
CASRTGQGPNTEAFF
>-|-|TRBV14|13
CASSQDNPRTQYF
>-|TRBD2|TRBV27|15
CASRASGITYNEQFF
>-|-|TRBV19|15
CASSIWIGEVDEQFF
>-|TRBD1|TRBV7-9|14
CASSQGQGDEKLFF
>-|-|TRBV18|12
CASSPNQETQYF
>-|-|TRBV7-2|14
CASSRLADFNTQYF
>-|-|TRBV30|11
CAWTDAYEQYF
>-|-|TRBV29-1|14
CSVLGGAIADTQYF
>-|-|TRBV6-4|14
CASTPPGLHQPQHF
>-|-|TRBV7-9|13
CASSLAGVGLAFF
>-|-|TRBV7-3|18
CASSLTASAGPGTDTQYF
>-|-|TRBV18|15
CASSPTGADYEKLFF
>-|TRBD1|TRBV5-4|18
CASSDGQGRASGANVLTF
>-|-|TRBV5-6|15
CASSLKENLNTEAFF
>-|-|TRBV5-4|16
CASSLGGTATNEKLFF
>-|-|TRBV27|16
CASRRTGITVYQPQHF
>-|-|TRBV7-2|13
CASSLEGVDGYTF
>few|TRBD1|TRBV4-1|15
CASSHQTGERQPQHF
>-|-|TRBV30|17
CAWSVLGGASRNNEQFF
>-|TRBD2|TRBV19|17
CASSRQPTSGSGYEQYF
>once|-|TRBV6-6|14
CASSYSDSTGELFF
>-|-|TRBV5-1|15
CASSLEGRPLYEAFF
>-|-|TRBV5-1|12
CASSLGTPEQYF
>-|TRBD1|TRBV29-1|14
CSVTGQAVNYGYTF
>-|-|TRBV20-1|11
CSASTVYGYTF
>-|TRBD2|TRBV7-3|15
CASSSGLVMTDEQFF
>-|-|TRBV7-3|15
CASSLGTRAITEAFF
>-|TRBD2|TRBV30|14
CAWGSGRATGELFF